The clone carrying this T cell receptor beta chain was observed a handful of times. This sample was taken from a study of blood T cell repertoires in COVID-19. Study context: The cDNA or gDNA used as material had been derived from T cells, B-cell-depleted T cells, or PBMCs.

Per germline, CDR1 SGHRS and CDR2 YFSETQ. V lost 4 bases to trimming and J lost 5 bases, with 15 bases between them. The CDR3 runs to 14 residues. Some clones are missing from TCRdb's copy, which holds only in-frame ones; the method was immunoSEQ multiplex PCR. This sample carries more than 200,000 clones, 80% to 90% of them seen once, and the ten largest clones take less than 3.5%. This clonotype was sampled from a man aged 30 to 39 with COVID-19, enrolled during active disease. The chain is built from TRBV5-1 and TRBJ1-2; TRBD1 is a possible D gene (5 bases). Sequencing input: peripheral blood. The CDR3 nucleotides are TGCGCCAGCAGCCCCACCGGCGGGGGATATGGCTACACCTTC. Its protein is CASSPTGGGYGYTF.